What follows describes a single TCR beta chain. Trimming took off 4 bases at V and 4 bases at J, with 10 bases between the two ends. CDR3 length: 13 amino acids. Germline V lookup: CDR1 SGHTA, CDR2 FQGNSA. Sorting of CD4+ and CD8+ T cells was performed on PBMCs. The data were obtained in a study of CD8+ T cells in alopecia areata. Study-level background: The protocol delivered tofacitinib for 6 to 18 months, then withdrew it for 6 months.

cDNA reverse transcribed from extracted RNA served as the sequencing template. Using immunoSEQ multiplex PCR, the repertoire was profiled, and TCRdb retains in-frame clones only, with some absent. The table shows about 250,000 clones, with 65% to 70% occurring only once. The receptor was isolated from a human donor with alopecia areata. The input for sequencing was CD4+ T cells sorted from blood, taken at week 0. This chain uses TRBV7-2 with TRBJ1-1; D remains unclear. The CDR3 nucleotides are TGTGCCAGCAGCTACCGGGCGGGCACTGAAGCTTTCTTT. Its protein product is CASSYRAGTEAFF. Full variable domain (outside the CDR3, taken from reference TRBV7-2 and TRBJ1-1): GAGVSQSPSNKVTEKGKDVELRCDPISGHTALYWYRQSLGQGLEFLIYFQGNSAPDKSGLPSDRFSAERTGGSVSTLTIQRTQQEDSAVYLCASSYRAGTEAFFGQGTRLTVV.